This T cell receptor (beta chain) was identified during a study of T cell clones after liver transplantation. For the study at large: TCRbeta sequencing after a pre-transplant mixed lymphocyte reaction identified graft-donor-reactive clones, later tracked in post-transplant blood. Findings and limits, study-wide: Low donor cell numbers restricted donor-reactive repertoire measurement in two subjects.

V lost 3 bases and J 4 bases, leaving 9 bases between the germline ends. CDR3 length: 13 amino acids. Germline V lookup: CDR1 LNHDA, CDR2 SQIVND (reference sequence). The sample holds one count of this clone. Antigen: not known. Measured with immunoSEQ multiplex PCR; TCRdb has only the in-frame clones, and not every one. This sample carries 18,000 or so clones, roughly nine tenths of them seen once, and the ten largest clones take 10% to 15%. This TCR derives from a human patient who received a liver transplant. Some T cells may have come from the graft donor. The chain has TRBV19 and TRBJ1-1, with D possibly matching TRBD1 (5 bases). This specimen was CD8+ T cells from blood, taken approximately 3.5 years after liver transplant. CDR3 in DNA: TGTGCCAGTAGTATTCTGGGGGGCACTGAAGCTTTCTTT. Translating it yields CASSILGGTEAFF.